The T cell receptor (beta chain) under discussion was sequenced for a study of regulatory T cells in long-lasting Graves disease. Regarding time point: newly diagnosed GD, antithyroid drugs for less than 3 months. PBMCs provided the RNA from which the TCR library was made. Germline V gives CDR1 SNHLY, CDR2 FYNNEI. CDR3 length: 13 amino acids. With 3 bases removed from V and 14 bases from J, the gap between germline ends came to 16 bases. This clonotype was picked up many times. Construction of the TCR beta libraries employed iRepertoire HTBI primers in conjunction with Arm-PCR of CDR3 regions. TCRdb called the multiplex PCR reads again in MiXCR, with one record for every CDR3 protein. The sample holds fewer than 500,000 distinct CDR3 sequences; 15% to 20% are singletons and the top ten take 12%. The data also belong to a second study, concerning T cells in Graves' hyperthyroidism and ophthalmopathy. According to that study: Diagnosis relied on clinical symptoms, serum thyroxine and TRAb, thyroid ultrasound and orbital computed tomography.

The receptor was derived from a man in his forties with Graves disease. The sequenced sample was peripheral blood mononuclear cells (PBMCs), obtained at new diagnosis, from a patient treated with antithyroid drugs. The chain is built from TRBV2 and TRBJ1-4, with D unresolved. The CDR3 DNA follows: TGTGCCAGCAGTGAGGGAGGGAGTCGGGGTCTGTTTTTT. Protein product: CASSEGGSRGLFF.